A selection of T cell receptor beta chains follows, all from one sample in a study of CD8+ T cells in alopecia areata. The repertoire was sequenced with immunoSEQ multiplex PCR; TCRdb's copy has only in-frame clones and lacks some. This sample yields over 95,000 clones, of which around 45% are seen a single time; 1% to 1.5% belongs to the top ten. Sequencing used CD4+ T cells sorted from blood. These receptors were obtained from a human donor with alopecia areata. The conserved cysteine and the conserved F or W are not part of the CDR3 here.

V gene | CDR3 protein
TRBV5-1 | ASSSGDPSNEQY
TRBV30 | AWSPDSSSGIAF
TRBV4-2 | ASSQDGISGHYNEQF
TRBV20-1 | SALENYEQY
TRBV5-4 | ASSLGRGDAYEQY
TRBV9 | ASSARGDLDTGELF
TRBV29-1 | SVEGGRELF
TRBV9 | ASSPSVLNSPLH
TRBV5-1 | ASSRLGSTDTQY
TRBV5-4 | ASSPDSNYGYT
TRBV7-2 | ASSRDRGSYEQY
TRBV9 | ASSARNEQF